The 6 T cell receptor beta chains below come from one sample, sequenced in a study of PD-1 blockade in classical Hodgkin lymphoma. Sequenced by immunoSEQ multiplex PCR; TCRdb stores in-frame clones only, minus some. The table records 20,000 to 25,000 clones, 90% to 95% of them present only once. The time point was: newly diagnosed, previously untreated cHL patient sample. Purification of CD4+ T cells from thawed PBMCs was performed via magnetic negative selection. The sequenced sample was CD4+ T cells from blood. The receptors stem from a human donor with classical Hodgkin lymphoma.

The chain has TRBV18 and TRBJ2-6; D unresolved. The ends were cut back, 2 bases at V and 4 bases at J, with 9 bases in the middle. Germline loops: CDR1 KGHSH, CDR2 LQKENI. The CDR3 runs 15 residues. CDR3 sequence reads: CASSPSSLGANVLTF. Here the CDR3 DNA reads TGTGCCAGCTCACCATCCTCATTGGGGGCCAACGTCCTGACTTTC.

This sequence joins TRBV12-5 and TRBJ1-2; TRBD1 matches 10 bases. This CDR3 comprises 19 residues. Trimming cost V 6 bases and J 5 bases; bases outside gene matches: 21. Per germline, CDR1 LGHNT and CDR2 FRNRAP. The CDR3: CASGSGGPVRRDRGYGYTF. DNA for the CDR3: TGTGCTAGTGGGTCAGGCGGTCCGGTGCGTCGGGACAGGGGATATGGCTACACCTTC.

This chain uses TRBV7-9 with TRBJ2-7; TRBD1 aligns across 9 bases. The CDR3 runs 14 residues. Germline values: CDR1 SEHNR, CDR2 FQNEAQ (reference sequence). Trimming at V came to 2 bases and at J to 5 bases, leaving 4 bases not matched to a gene. Here the CDR3 DNA reads TGTGCCAGCAGCTTATGGGACAGGGTAGACGAGCAGTACTTC. Translating it yields CASSLWDRVDEQYF.

V usage is TRBV6-1 and J usage is TRBJ1-6; D is perhaps TRBD1 (5 bases). The CDR3 totals 15 residues. The V end lost 1 base, the J end lost 9 bases, and 13 bases lay between the germline ends. Germline V CDR1 and CDR2: MNHNS, SASEGT. CDR3 nucleotides: TGTGCCAGCAGTGAAGTGGGGGGGAGCGGTTCACCCCTCCACTTT. The encoded protein is CASSEVGGSGSPLHF.

The rearrangement joins TRBV30 to TRBJ2-5; unclear D gene. Germline V lookup: CDR1 GTSNPN, CDR2 SVGIG (reference sequence). The V and J ends lost 0 bases and 4 bases respectively, with 6 bases between them. The CDR3 sequence is 12 residues long. CDR3 nucleotide sequence: TGTGCCTGGAGTGTAGGGCCAGAGACCCAGTACTTC. It encodes CAWSVGPETQYF.

The chain joins TRBV19 to TRBJ2-1, with 9 bases matching TRBD1. V dropped 3 bases and J dropped 6; count of bases not matched to a gene: 6. Looked up from germline, CDR1 is LNHDA and CDR2 is SQIVND (reference sequence). This CDR3 spans 15 amino acids. The CDR3, as DNA: TGTGCCAGTAGTATTGGACAGGGGTACGGCAATGAGCAGTTCTTC. It is translated as CASSIGQGYGNEQFF.